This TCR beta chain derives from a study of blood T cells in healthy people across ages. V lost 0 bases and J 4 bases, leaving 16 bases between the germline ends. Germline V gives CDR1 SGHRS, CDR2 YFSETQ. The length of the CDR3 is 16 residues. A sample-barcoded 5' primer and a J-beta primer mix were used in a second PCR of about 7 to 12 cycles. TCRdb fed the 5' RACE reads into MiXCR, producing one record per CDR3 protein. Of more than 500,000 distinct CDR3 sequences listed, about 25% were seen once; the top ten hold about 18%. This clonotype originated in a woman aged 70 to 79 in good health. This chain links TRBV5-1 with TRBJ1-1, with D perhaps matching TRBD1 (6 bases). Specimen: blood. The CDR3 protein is CASSLEELAGATEAFF. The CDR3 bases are TGCGCCAGCAGCTTGGAAGAGTTGGCAGGGGCCACTGAAGCTTTCTTT.